This paragraph covers one T cell receptor (beta chain) sequence. This CDR3 is built from 14 residues. Per the germline V gene, CDR1 is GTSNPN and CDR2 is SVGIG (reference sequence). V shed 1 base and J shed 7 bases, with 16 bases lying between them. Original handling: Cell counts per sample came from amplifying reference gene primers. Only in-frame clones appear in the TCRdb table, and some are missing; sequencing was by immunoSEQ multiplex PCR. The DNA was the basis for D and trimming; V, J and clone size are from that table. The profile covers hundreds of thousands of clones, with around 87% appearing a single time and just under 6.5% taken by the ten largest. The data originate from a study of blood T cell repertoires in COVID-19. Overall study: Spain, Italy and the United States supplied samples that represented acute and convalescent COVID-19. The cDNA or gDNA used as material had been derived from T cells, B-cell-depleted T cells, or PBMCs.

Seattle participants joined during active infection and were tracked over time. The clonotype comes from a woman aged 45-65 years with COVID-19, enrolled during active disease. Sequenced sample: peripheral blood. The genes are TRBV30 and TRBJ1-2; maybe TRBD1 (6 bases). CDR3 sequence (DNA): TGTGCCTGGAGTGCCCTTGTGGGGGCATCTGGCTACACCTTC. Protein sequence: CAWSALVGASGYTF.